These T cell receptor beta chains were read from a single sample in a study of T cell clonotyping in hematopoietic cell transplantation. Assay used: immunoSEQ multiplex PCR; TCRdb lists only in-frame clones, some missing. Among about 10,000 clones listed, around four fifths were seen once. Sequenced material: PBMCs, taken 30 days after allogeneic stem cell transplant. These receptor sequences come from a female patient aged 35 to 55 who had an allogeneic stem cell transplant from a related donor, so T cells may come from the graft donor. Some clones in this sample may be carry-over from other donors' samples. Each CDR3 is given with its conserved first and last residue. A D gene is named only where the DNA matches it firmly. The listing skips clone size in some rows; elsewhere it reads once, few, many or a size class.

TRBV4-3	NA	NA	TRBJ1-1	TGCGCCAGCAGCCAAGATCTCGGGGTGACCGTTATGAACACTGAAGCTTTCTTT	CASSQDLGVTVMNTEAFF
TRBV6-6	NA	NA	TRBJ1-3	TGTGCCAGCAGTTACGAGGGGATAGCTGGAAACACCATATATTTT	CASSYEGIAGNTIYF
TRBV11-3	NA	TRBD2	TRBJ2-7	TGTGCCAGCAGGGCTAGCGGGAGCGACGAGCAGTACTTC	CASRASGSDEQYF
TRBV23-1	NA	TRBD1	TRBJ2-7	TGCGCCAGCAGTCAATCTCCGCGACAGGGGAAGTGCTACGAGCAGTACTTC	CASSQSPRQGKCYEQYF
TRBV6-5	few	TRBD1	TRBJ1-1	TGTGCCAGCAGTGACAGGGGTTCTGAAGCTTTCTTT	CASSDRGSEAFF
TRBV6-5	NA	TRBD1	TRBJ1-2	TGTGCCAGCAGAAGACAGGGGAATGGCTACACCTTC	CASRRQGNGYTF
TRBV5-1	NA	NA	TRBJ2-5	TGCGCCAGCAGAAAGGGCATCCAAGAGACCCAGTACTTC	CASRKGIQETQYF
TRBV7-3	NA	TRBD1	TRBJ1-6	TGTGCCAGCAGCTCGACAGGGTCTCGTTCACCCCTCCACTTT	CASSSTGSRSPLHF
TRBV18	NA	NA	TRBJ1-1	TGTGCCAGCTCACCCACCGGAGGGGGGACTGAAGCTTTCTTT	CASSPTGGGTEAFF
TRBV29-1	NA	NA	TRBJ2-7	TGCAGCGGGAACTTGGGCTACGAGCAGTACTTC	CSGNLGYEQYF
TRBV11-3	NA	NA	TRBJ2-3	TGTGCCAGCAGCCCAGCGTCAGATACGCAGTATTTT	CASSPASDTQYF
TRBV28	once	NA	TRBJ1-1	TGTGCCAGCAGCCCACTTACCTGGGCGACGAACACTGAAGCTTTCTTT	CASSPLTWATNTEAFF